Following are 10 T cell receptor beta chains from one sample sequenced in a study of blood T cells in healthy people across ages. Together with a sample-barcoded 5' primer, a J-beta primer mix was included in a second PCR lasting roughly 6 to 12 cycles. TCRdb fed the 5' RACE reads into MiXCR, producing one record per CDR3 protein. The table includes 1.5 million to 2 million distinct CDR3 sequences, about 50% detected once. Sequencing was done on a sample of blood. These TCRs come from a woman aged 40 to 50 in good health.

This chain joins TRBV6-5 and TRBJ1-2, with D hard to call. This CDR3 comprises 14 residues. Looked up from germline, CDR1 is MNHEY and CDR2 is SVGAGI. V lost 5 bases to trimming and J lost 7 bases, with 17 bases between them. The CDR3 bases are TGTGCCAGCAGTAGAAACAGCCCAAAAATTGGCTACACCTTC. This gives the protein CASSRNSPKIGYTF.

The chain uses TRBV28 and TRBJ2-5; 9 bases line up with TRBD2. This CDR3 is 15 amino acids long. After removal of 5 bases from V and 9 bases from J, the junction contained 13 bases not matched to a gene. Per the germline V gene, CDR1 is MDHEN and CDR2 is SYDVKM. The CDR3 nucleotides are TGTGCCAGCAGTCCCACGGGGACTAGCTGGGAGGCCCAGTACTTC. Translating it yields CASSPTGTSWEAQYF.

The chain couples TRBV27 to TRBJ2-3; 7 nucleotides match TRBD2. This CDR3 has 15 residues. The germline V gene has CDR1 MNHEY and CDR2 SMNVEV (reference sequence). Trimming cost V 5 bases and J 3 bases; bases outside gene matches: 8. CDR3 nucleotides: TGTGCCAGCAGTGAACTCAACGGGGGGACAGATACGCAGTATTTT. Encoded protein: CASSELNGGTDTQYF.

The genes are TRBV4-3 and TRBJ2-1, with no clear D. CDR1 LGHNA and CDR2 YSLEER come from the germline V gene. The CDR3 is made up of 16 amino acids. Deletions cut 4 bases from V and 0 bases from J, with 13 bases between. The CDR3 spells CASSLGGADSYNEQFF. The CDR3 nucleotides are TGCGCCAGCAGCCTTGGTGGTGCGGACTCCTACAATGAGCAGTTCTTC.

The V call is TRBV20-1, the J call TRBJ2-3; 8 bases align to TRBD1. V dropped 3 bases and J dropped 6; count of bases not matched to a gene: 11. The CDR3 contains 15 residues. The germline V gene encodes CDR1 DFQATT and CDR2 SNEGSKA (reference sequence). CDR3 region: CSASKGQVLWDTQYF. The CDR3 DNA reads TGCAGTGCTAGTAAGGGACAGGTACTCTGGGATACGCAGTATTTT.

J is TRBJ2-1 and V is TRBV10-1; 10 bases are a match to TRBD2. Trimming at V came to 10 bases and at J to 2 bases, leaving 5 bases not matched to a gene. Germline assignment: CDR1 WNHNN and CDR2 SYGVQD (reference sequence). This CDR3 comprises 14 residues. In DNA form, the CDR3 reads TGCGCCAATCCGAGCGGGGGGGCCTACAATGAGCAGTTCTTC. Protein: CANPSGGAYNEQFF.

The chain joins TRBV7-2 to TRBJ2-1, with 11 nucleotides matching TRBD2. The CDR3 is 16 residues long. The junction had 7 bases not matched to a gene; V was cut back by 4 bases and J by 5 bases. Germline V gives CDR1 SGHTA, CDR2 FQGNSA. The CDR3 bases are TGTGCCAGCAGCTCCAAGCTAGCGGGGGGCCACAATGAGCAGTTCTTC. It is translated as CASSSKLAGGHNEQFF.

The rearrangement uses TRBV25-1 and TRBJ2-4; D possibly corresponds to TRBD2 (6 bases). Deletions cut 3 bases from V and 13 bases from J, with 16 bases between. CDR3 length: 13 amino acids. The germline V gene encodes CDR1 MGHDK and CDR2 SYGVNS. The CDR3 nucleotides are TGTGCCAGCAGTGATAAAGGAGGGGTCGGGCAGTACTTC. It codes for CASSDKGGVGQYF.

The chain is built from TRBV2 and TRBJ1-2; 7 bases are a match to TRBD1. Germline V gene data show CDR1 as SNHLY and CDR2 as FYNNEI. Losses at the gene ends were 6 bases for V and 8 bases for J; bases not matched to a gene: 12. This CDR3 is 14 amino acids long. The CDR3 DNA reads TGTGCCAGCAGGACCCGACAGGGATCTGGAGGCTACACCTTC. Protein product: CASRTRQGSGGYTF. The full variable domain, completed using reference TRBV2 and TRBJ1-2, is EPEVTQTPSHQVTQMGQEVILRCVPISNHLYFYWYRQILGQKVEFLVSFYNNEISEKSEIFDDQFSVERPDGSNFTLKIRSTKLEDSAMYFCASRTRQGSGGYTFGSGTRLTVV.

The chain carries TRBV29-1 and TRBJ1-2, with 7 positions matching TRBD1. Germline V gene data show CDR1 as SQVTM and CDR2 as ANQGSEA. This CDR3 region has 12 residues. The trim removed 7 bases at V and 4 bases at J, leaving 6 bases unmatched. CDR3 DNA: TGCAGCGCCTCCGGGACAGTCTATGGCTACACCTTC. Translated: CSASGTVYGYTF.